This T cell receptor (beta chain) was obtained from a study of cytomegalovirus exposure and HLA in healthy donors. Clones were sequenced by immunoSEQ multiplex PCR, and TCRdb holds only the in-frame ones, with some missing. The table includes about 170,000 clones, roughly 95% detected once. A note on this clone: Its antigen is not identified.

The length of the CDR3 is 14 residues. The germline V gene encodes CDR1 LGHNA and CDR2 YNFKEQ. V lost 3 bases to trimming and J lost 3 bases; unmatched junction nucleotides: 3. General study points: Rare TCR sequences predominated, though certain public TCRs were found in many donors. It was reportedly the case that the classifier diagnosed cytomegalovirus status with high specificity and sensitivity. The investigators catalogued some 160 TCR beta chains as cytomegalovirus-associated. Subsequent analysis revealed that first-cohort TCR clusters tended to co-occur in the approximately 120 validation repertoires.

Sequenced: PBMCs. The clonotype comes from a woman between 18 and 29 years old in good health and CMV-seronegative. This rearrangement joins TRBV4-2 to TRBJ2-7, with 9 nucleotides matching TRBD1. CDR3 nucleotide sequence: TGTGCCAGCAGCCAGGTGGGACAGGGCTACGAGCAGTACTTC. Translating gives CASSQVGQGYEQYF.